Detailed here is one T cell receptor (beta chain). Antigen: not known. The CDR3 runs to 14 residues. V dropped 0 bases and J dropped 0 bases, with 6 bases sitting between them. In germline, CDR1 is SGHNT, CDR2 YYREEE (reference sequence). This sample was included in a study of beta chain features in type 1 diabetes. Findings and caveats of the study: Whether HLA type affects TCRB rearrangement stayed undetermined in the present work. Type 1 diabetes patients had moderately but significantly shorter TCRB CDR3s in all four CD4+ subsets.

The investigators reverse transcribed all of the isolated RNA, so they sequenced expressed TCRB transcripts. TCRdb's copy holds only in-frame clones and misses some; the assay was immunoSEQ multiplex PCR. Here the sample spans about 650,000 clones, around an eighth being singletons. The chain joins TRBV5-4 to TRBJ1-2; D may be TRBD1 (6 bases). This sequence originates from a man younger than 40 with type 1 diabetes. The specimen sequenced was naive CD4+ T cells from blood. CDR3 in DNA: TGTGCCAGCAGCTTGGACAGGGCTAACTATGGCTACACCTTC. It encodes CASSLDRANYGYTF. The whole variable domain, remainder taken from reference TRBV5-4 and TRBJ1-2, is ETGVTQSPTHLIKTRGQQVTLRCSSQSGHNTVSWYQQALGQGPQFIFQYYREEENGRGNFPPRFSGLQFPNYSSELNVNALELDDSALYLCASSLDRANYGYTFGSGTRLTVV.